This T cell receptor beta chain was sequenced for a study of graft-versus-host responses after intestinal transplantation. Turning to the study itself: Each recipient received anti-thymocyte globulin induction, then tacrolimus and steroids for three to four years. General observations from the study: Early post-transplant falls in HvG clones accompanied the peak levels of circulating GvH clones. Recipient bone marrow held GvH clones, some seen earlier in ileum or blood. Clonal ratios of graft-versus-host to host-versus-graft in allografts were high for patients exhibiting graft-donor T cell macrochimerism.

Concerning this clone: Its antigen is currently unknown.

With 0 bases removed from V and 4 bases from J, the gap between germline ends came to 12 bases. The CDR3 sequence is 16 residues long. Germline CDR1 and CDR2: SGHAT and FQNNGV. The protocol was immunoSEQ multiplex PCR, while the TCRdb copy is restricted to in-frame clones and leaves out a portion. This sample yields 100,000 or so clones, of which roughly 87% are seen a single time; over 0.75% belongs to the top ten. This receptor was identified in a human donor who was the organ donor for an intestinal transplant. The sample here was unstimulated CD4+ T cells sorted from spleen or lymph node cells, taken before transplant. The V call is TRBV11-2, the J call TRBJ2-2, with a possible D match to TRBD2 (7 bases). The CDR3 DNA reads as TGTGCCAGCAGCTTAGATGCGGGGGCGGGCACCGGGGAGCTGTTTTTT. This translates into CASSLDAGAGTGELFF.